The 27 T cell receptor beta chains reported below all come from one sample, sequenced in a study of vaccination and CD4 T cells after COVID-19. No antigens are known for them. An Oncomine TCR Beta short-read assay was used to sequence the DNA from cultured CD4+ T cells. Each CDR3 protein gets one entry after TCRdb re-called the PCR reads with MiXCR. The table shows fewer than 30,000 distinct CDR3 sequences, with less than 80% occurring only once. As to treatment: approximately 9-day PBMC culture with coronavirus spike peptide pools or control peptides (ViraFEST assay). Sequenced material: CD4+ T cells from blood, cultured in vitro, taken after SARS-CoV-2 vaccination. These receptor sequences come from a human donor who received a COVID-19 vaccine.

J is TRBJ2-1 and V is TRBV2; 14 bases fit TRBD2. The V gene's germline CDR1 is SNHLY and CDR2 FYNNEI. V was clipped by 3 bases and J by 6 bases; unmatched bases: 4. The CDR3 runs to 16 residues. The DNA for the CDR3 is TGTGCCAGCAGTGACCCCGGGACTAGCGGGGGCAATGAGCAGTTCTTC. Amino acids: CASSDPGTSGGNEQFF.

This clonotype was seen a few times. The gene calls are TRBV30 and TRBJ1-4, with no clear D. The V end was cut by 2 bases, the J end by 8 bases, with 12 bases between. The CDR3 runs to 13 residues. Per germline, CDR1 GTSNPN and CDR2 SVGIG (reference sequence). CDR3 amino acids: CAWSPVIREKLFF. Here the CDR3 DNA reads TGTGCCTGGAGTCCAGTAATTCGGGAAAAACTGTTTTTT.

This chain uses TRBV5-1 with TRBJ1-2; D is possibly TRBD1 (6 bases). CDR1 is SGHRS, CDR2 YFSETQ, per germline. Trimming shortened V by 0 bases and J by 4 bases, and 10 bases separated the two germline ends. The CDR3 consists of 14 residues. The CDR3, as DNA: TGCGCCAGCAGCTTGGCGGGCAGGGGCTATGGCTACACCTTC. Translated, it gives CASSLAGRGYGYTF.

This chain connects TRBV27 to TRBJ2-3; D is uncertain. CDR1 and CDR2 (germline): MNHEY, SMNVEV (reference sequence). V lost 5 bases to trimming and J lost 1 base, with 10 bases between them. The length of the CDR3 is 14 residues. CDR3 sequence: CASSRPGGTDTQYF. The CDR3 DNA reads TGTGCCAGCAGTCGCCCGGGTGGCACAGATACGCAGTATTTT.

V and J are TRBV7-2 and TRBJ2-5, with TRBD2 matching over 12 bases. The trim removed 3 bases at V and 5 bases at J, leaving 13 bases unmatched. Germline CDR1 reads SGHTA; CDR2 reads FQGNSA. The CDR3 runs to 18 residues. CDR3: CASSFPLRGLAGRETQYF. DNA of the CDR3: TGTGCCAGCAGCTTCCCTCTCCGCGGACTAGCGGGGAGGGAGACCCAGTACTTC.

The rearrangement joins TRBV20-1 to TRBJ2-3; TRBD2 agrees at 7 bases. The V gene end was trimmed by 8 bases and the J gene end by 2 bases; junction bases not matched to a gene: 13. Germline-derived CDR1 and CDR2 are DFQATT and SNEGSKA (reference sequence). This CDR3 is built from 15 residues. This CDR3 reads CSTTRGGGITDTQYF. DNA for the CDR3: TGCAGTACAACACGTGGGGGGGGGATCACAGATACGCAGTATTTT.

The chain joins TRBV5-1 to TRBJ1-5; D may be TRBD1 (5 bases). The CDR3 has 15 residues. The germline V gene has CDR1 SGHRS and CDR2 YFSETQ. Trimming shortened V by 2 bases and J by 0 bases, and 9 bases separated the two germline ends. The chain's CDR3 is CASSFSGDSNQPQHF. CDR3 sequence (DNA): TGCGCCAGCAGCTTTTCGGGGGATAGCAATCAGCCCCAGCATTTT.

Remarks on this clonotype: Germline and junction disagree at one end, which may indicate a read error. The rearrangement uses TRBV6-2 or TRBV6-3 and TRBJ1-6; the D gene is possibly TRBD1 (5 bases). Germline V lookup: CDR1 MNHEY, CDR2 SVGEGT. The CDR3 is 16 amino acids. CDR3 residues: CASTYGEGNGNSPLHF. CDR3 bases: TGTGCCAGCACTTACGGCGAGGGGAACGGTAATTCACCCCTCCACTTT.

The chain combines TRBV6-5 with TRBJ1-2, with no clear D. V dropped 2 bases and J dropped 6 bases, with 13 bases sitting between them. This CDR3 is built from 14 residues. Germline V gene data show CDR1 as MNHEY and CDR2 as SVGAGI. This CDR3 reads CASSYESGRDGYTF. CDR3 in DNA: TGTGCCAGCAGTTACGAATCCGGGAGGGATGGCTACACCTTC.

The rearrangement links TRBV6-1 to TRBJ2-5; D not certain. Germline V gene sequence: CDR1 MNHNS, CDR2 SASEGT. Trimming took off 1 base at V and 2 bases at J, with 5 bases between the two ends. This CDR3 comprises 13 residues. CDR3 nucleotides: TGTGCCAGCAGTGAAGGGTTGCAAGAGACCCAGTACTTC. Its translation is CASSEGLQETQYF.

The genes are TRBV5-1 and TRBJ1-1, with TRBD1 as a possible D gene (6 bases). This CDR3 has 15 residues. Germline assignment: CDR1 SGHRS and CDR2 YFSETQ. Trimming stripped 2 bases from V and 3 bases from J, with 14 bases between. For the CDR3, the DNA is TGCGCCAGCAGCTTAGGGGGGGCCTGGGACACTGAAGCTTTCTTT. Translation: CASSLGGAWDTEAFF. Looking up the rest from reference TRBV5-1 and TRBJ1-1 gives the full variable domain: KAGVTQTPRYLIKTRGQQVTLSCSPISGHRSVSWYQQTPGQGLQFLFEYFSETQRNKGNFPGRFSGRQFSNSRSEMNVSTLELGDSALYLCASSLGGAWDTEAFFGQGTRLTVV.

V is TRBV12-3 or TRBV12-4 and J is TRBJ2-1, with 14 bases lining up with TRBD2. Trimming cost V 5 bases and J 10 bases; bases outside gene matches: 10. The CDR3 runs 16 residues. Here the CDR3 DNA reads TGTGCCAGCAGTCCGCGACTAGCGGGGGGGCCCGGGGAGCAGTTCTTC. This encodes CASSPRLAGGPGEQFF.

The chain couples TRBV7-9 to TRBJ1-5, with TRBD1 matching 9 bases. The CDR3 totals 14 residues. CDR1 is SEHNR, CDR2 FQNEAQ, per germline (reference sequence). The junction had 4 bases not matched to a gene; V was cut back by 5 bases and J by 5 bases. The DNA for the CDR3 is TGTGCCAGCAGCCCAGGGACAGGGTATCAGCCCCAGCATTTT. Its translation is CASSPGTGYQPQHF.

V usage is TRBV18 and J usage is TRBJ1-5, with a possible D match to TRBD1 (5 bases). CDR3 size: 15 residues. The germline CDR1 and CDR2 sequences are KGHSH and LQKENI. The V end was cut by 6 bases, the J end by 0 bases, with 12 bases between. CDR3 nucleotide sequence: TGTGCCAGCTCGCGGGACGGCTATAGCAATCAGCCCCAGCATTTT. Encoded protein: CASSRDGYSNQPQHF.

The chain combines TRBV19 with TRBJ1-5; 10 positions match TRBD1. The germline V gene encodes CDR1 LNHDA and CDR2 SQIVND (reference sequence). CDR3 length: 13 residues. V was clipped by 4 bases and J by 6 bases; unmatched bases: 0. The CDR3 bases are TGTGCCAGTAGTAGGACAGGGGGTCAGCCCCAGCATTTT. Protein: CASSRTGGQPQHF.

V and J are TRBV7-9 and TRBJ1-2; the D is unclear. The germline V gene encodes CDR1 SEHNR and CDR2 FQNEAQ (reference sequence). The CDR3 loop spans 13 amino acids. V lost 3 bases, J lost 7 bases, and 12 bases lay in between. CDR3 loop: CASSLDVKGGYTF. In DNA form, the CDR3 reads TGTGCCAGCAGCTTGGACGTGAAGGGTGGCTACACCTTC.

The CDR3 loop is CASSYSLRGEETQYF. CDR3 nucleotide sequence: TGTGCCAGCAGTTACTCGCTGAGGGGTGAGGAGACCCAGTACTTC. The chain couples TRBV6-5 to TRBJ2-5, with D possibly being TRBD1 or TRBD2 (5 bases each). The CDR3 runs to 15 residues. V was cut by 0 bases and J by 5 bases, with 13 bases left in between. The germline CDR1 and CDR2 sequences are MNHEY and SVGAGI.

The chain employs TRBV11-2 and TRBJ2-7; unclear D gene. CDR1 is SGHAT and CDR2 is FQNNGV in the germline V gene. The V and J ends lost 2 bases and 5 bases respectively, with 16 bases between them. There are 15 residues in the CDR3. CDR3 nucleotide sequence: TGTGCCAGCAGCTTATCGAGGACGGAGAGCAACGAGCAGTACTTC. This translates into CASSLSRTESNEQYF.

The genes are TRBV18 and TRBJ1-2; 7 bases line up with TRBD1. Per the germline V gene, CDR1 is KGHSH and CDR2 is LQKENI. The CDR3 runs 14 residues. Trimming cost V 2 bases and J 3 bases; bases outside gene matches: 3. The CDR3 loop reads CASSPDGQDYGYTF. The CDR3 DNA reads as TGTGCCAGCTCACCAGATGGACAGGACTATGGCTACACCTTC. Drawing the rest from reference TRBV18 and TRBJ1-2, the complete variable domain is NAGVMQNPRHLVRRRGQEARLRCSPMKGHSHVYWYRQLPEEGLKFMVYLQKENIIDESGMPKERFSAEFPKEGPSILRIQQVVRGDSAAYFCASSPDGQDYGYTFGSGTRLTVV.

The chain has TRBV5-3 and TRBJ2-5; 9 bases fit TRBD1. TRBV5-3 is designated an ORF whose function remains uncertain. The CDR3 covers 19 residues. V trimming: 0 bases; J trimming: 1 base; junction bases outside the gene matches: 13. The CDR3 region is CARSLAETRTGAFQETQYF. The DNA of the CDR3 is TGTGCCAGAAGCTTGGCCGAGACGAGGACAGGGGCTTTCCAAGAGACCCAGTACTTC.

The chain links TRBV20-1 to TRBJ2-3; D is perhaps TRBD2 (6 bases). The germline gives CDR1 DFQATT, CDR2 SNEGSKA (reference sequence). CDR3 length equals 14 residues. Deletions cut 6 bases from V and 0 bases from J, with 13 bases between. CDR3 residues: CSALNSGSTDTQYF. The CDR3 region has the DNA TGCAGTGCCCTAAATAGCGGCAGCACAGATACGCAGTATTTT.

The chain carries TRBV4-2 and TRBJ1-1, with no clear D. The CDR3 is 14 amino acids. Germline-derived CDR1 and CDR2 are LGHNA and YNFKEQ. V was clipped by 0 bases and J by 0 bases, with 5 bases between them. CDR3 in amino acids: CASSQDIMNTEAFF. The CDR3 nucleotides read TGTGCCAGCAGCCAAGATATAATGAACACTGAAGCTTTCTTT.

The chain employs TRBV19 and TRBJ2-5, with no clear D. The CDR3 is 13 residues long. V lost 4 bases and J lost 5, with 11 bases in between. Germline CDR1 LNHDA, CDR2 SQIVND (reference sequence). The CDR3 spells CASSRQAGETQYF. The CDR3 DNA reads TGTGCCAGTAGTAGGCAGGCTGGGGAGACCCAGTACTTC.

The CDR3 DNA reads as TGCGCCAGCAGCTTGCGAGCCGGACCAACTAACTATGGCTACACCTTC. Protein sequence: CASSLRAGPTNYGYTF. V usage is TRBV5-1 and J usage is TRBJ1-2; no clear D gene. This CDR3 has 16 residues. Germline lookup yields CDR1 SGHRS and CDR2 YFSETQ. The germline V and J ends were trimmed by 1 base and 0 bases, with 13 bases remaining between them. Using reference TRBV5-1 and TRBJ1-2 for the parts outside the CDR3, the full variable domain is KAGVTQTPRYLIKTRGQQVTLSCSPISGHRSVSWYQQTPGQGLQFLFEYFSETQRNKGNFPGRFSGRQFSNSRSEMNVSTLELGDSALYLCASSLRAGPTNYGYTFGSGTRLTVV.

Written as DNA, the CDR3 is TGCGCCAGCAGTGGACTAGCGGGGATCGGGTACTTC. Translated: CASSGLAGIGYF. This chain joins TRBV10-2 and TRBJ2-7; 11 bases agree with TRBD2. The CDR3 loop spans 12 amino acids. Germline-derived CDR1 and CDR2 are WSHSY and SAAADI. The junction had 5 bases not matched to a gene; V was cut back by 4 bases and J by 12 bases.

This clonotype was seen only a few times. V and J are TRBV11-3 and TRBJ1-2, with D uncertain. The V gene's germline CDR1 is SGHNT and CDR2 YENEEA. V lost 2 bases and J 4 bases, leaving 20 bases between the germline ends. This CDR3 has 17 residues. The CDR3 reads CASSLSPGELEVYGYTF. Written as DNA, the CDR3 is TGTGCCAGCAGCTTATCCCCCGGGGAGTTAGAGGTCTATGGCTACACCTTC. Drawing the rest from reference TRBV11-3 and TRBJ1-2, the complete variable domain is EAGVVQSPRYKIIEKKQPVAFWCNPISGHNTLYWYLQNLGQGPELLIRYENEEAVDDSQLPKDRFSAERLKGVDSTLKIQPAELGDSAVYLCASSLSPGELEVYGYTFGSGTRLTVV.

The genes are TRBV30 and TRBJ2-2; 9 bases are shared with TRBD1. CDR3 length: 17 amino acids. J lost 4 bases, V lost 1 base, and 10 bases had no gene match. CDR1 is GTSNPN, CDR2 SVGIG, per germline (reference sequence). CDR3 DNA sequence: TGTGCCTGGAGTGCTCCTACAGGGGGCGCGGGCACCGGGGAGCTGTTTTTT. It codes for CAWSAPTGGAGTGELFF. Full variable domain (rest looked up from reference TRBV30 and TRBJ2-2): SQTIHQWPATLVQPVGSPLSLECTVEGTSNPNLYWYRQAAGRGLQLLFYSVGIGQISSEVPQNLSASRPQDRQFILSSKKLLLSDSGFYLCAWSAPTGGAGTGELFFGEGSRLTVL.